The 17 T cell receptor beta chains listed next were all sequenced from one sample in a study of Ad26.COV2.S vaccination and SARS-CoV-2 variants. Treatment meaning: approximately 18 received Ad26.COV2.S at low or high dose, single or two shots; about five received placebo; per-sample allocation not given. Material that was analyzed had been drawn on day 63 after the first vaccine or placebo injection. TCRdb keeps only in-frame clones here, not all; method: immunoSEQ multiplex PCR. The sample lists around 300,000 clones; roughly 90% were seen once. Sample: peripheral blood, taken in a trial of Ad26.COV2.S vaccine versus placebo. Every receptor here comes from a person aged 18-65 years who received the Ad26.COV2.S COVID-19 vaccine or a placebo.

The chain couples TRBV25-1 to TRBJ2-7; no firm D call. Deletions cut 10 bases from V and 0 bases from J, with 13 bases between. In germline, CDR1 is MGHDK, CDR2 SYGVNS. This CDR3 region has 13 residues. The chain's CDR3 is CATGQPSSYEQYF. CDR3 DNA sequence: TGTGCCACCGGGCAGCCAAGCTCCTACGAGCAGTACTTC.

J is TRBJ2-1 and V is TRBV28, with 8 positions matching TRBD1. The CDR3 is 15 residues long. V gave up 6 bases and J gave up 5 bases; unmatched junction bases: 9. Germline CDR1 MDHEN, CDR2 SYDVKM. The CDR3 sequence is CASRPGQGRNNEQFF. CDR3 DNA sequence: TGTGCCAGCAGACCAGGACAGGGAAGGAACAATGAGCAGTTCTTC.

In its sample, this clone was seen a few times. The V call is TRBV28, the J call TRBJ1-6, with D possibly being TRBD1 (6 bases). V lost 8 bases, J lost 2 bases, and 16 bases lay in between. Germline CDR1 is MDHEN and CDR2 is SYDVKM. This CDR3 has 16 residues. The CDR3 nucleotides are TGTGCCAGCTCCGTCCCAGGGGAGGCCTATAATTCACCCCTCCACTTT. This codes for CASSVPGEAYNSPLHF.

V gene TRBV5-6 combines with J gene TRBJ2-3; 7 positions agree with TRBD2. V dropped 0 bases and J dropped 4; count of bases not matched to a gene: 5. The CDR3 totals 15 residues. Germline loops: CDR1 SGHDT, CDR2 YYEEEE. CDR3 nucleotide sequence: TGTGCCAGCAGCTTGGGTGGGGGGGTCGCAGATACGCAGTATTTT. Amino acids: CASSLGGGVADTQYF. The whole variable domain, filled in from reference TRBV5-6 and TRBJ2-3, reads DAGVTQSPTHLIKTRGQQVTLRCSPKSGHDTVSWYQQALGQGPQFIFQYYEEEERQRGNFPDRFSGHQFPNYSSELNVNALLLGDSALYLCASSLGGGVADTQYFGPGTRLTVL.

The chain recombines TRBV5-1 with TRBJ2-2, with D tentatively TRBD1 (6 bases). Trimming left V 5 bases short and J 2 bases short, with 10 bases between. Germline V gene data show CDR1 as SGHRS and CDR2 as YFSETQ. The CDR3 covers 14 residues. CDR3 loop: CASSPDSNTGELFF. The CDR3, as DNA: TGCGCCAGCAGTCCGGACAGTAACACCGGGGAGCTGTTTTTT.

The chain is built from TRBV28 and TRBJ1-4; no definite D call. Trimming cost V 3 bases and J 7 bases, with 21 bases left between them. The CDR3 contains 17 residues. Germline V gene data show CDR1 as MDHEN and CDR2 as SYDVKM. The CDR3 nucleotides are TGTGCCAGCAGTTTCCCCGGCGGAGGAGGGTTCAGTGAAAAACTGTTTTTT. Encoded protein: CASSFPGGGGFSEKLFF.

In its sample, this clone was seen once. In nucleotides, the CDR3 is TGTGCCAGCAGCTCCGGACTAGCGACGTACTACGAGCAGTACTTC. It encodes CASSSGLATYYEQYF. V is TRBV3-1 (or the pseudogene TRBV3-2) and J is TRBJ2-7; 9 bases are a match to TRBD2. Germline V gene sequence: CDR1 LGHDT, CDR2 YNNKEL (reference sequence). The CDR3 spans 15 residues. Trimming cost V 5 bases and J 3 bases; bases outside gene matches: 8.

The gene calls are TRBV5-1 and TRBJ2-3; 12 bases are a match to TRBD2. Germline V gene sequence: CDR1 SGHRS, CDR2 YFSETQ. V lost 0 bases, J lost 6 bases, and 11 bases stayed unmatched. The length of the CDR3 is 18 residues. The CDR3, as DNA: TGCGCCAGCAGCTTGGTATCAGCTAGCGGGAGGGCCGGGGATACGCAGTATTTT. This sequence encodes CASSLVSASGRAGDTQYF.

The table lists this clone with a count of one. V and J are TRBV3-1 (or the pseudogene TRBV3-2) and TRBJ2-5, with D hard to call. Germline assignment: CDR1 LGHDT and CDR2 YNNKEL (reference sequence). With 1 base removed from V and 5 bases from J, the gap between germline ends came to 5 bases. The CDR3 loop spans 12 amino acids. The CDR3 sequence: CASSQVSETQYF. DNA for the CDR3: TGTGCCAGCAGCCAAGTGTCGGAGACCCAGTACTTC.

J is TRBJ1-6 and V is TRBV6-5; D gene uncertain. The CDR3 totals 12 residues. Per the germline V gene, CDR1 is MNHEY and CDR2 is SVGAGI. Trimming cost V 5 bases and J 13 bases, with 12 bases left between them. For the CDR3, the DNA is TGTGCCAGCAGTCTTGGGGAAGGGCCCCTCCACTTT. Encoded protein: CASSLGEGPLHF.

The CDR3 here is CSVGTVPNEKLFF. CDR3 nucleotide sequence: TGCAGCGTTGGGACCGTACCTAATGAAAAACTGTTTTTT. J is TRBJ1-4 and V is TRBV29-1; D gene uncertain. This CDR3 has 13 amino acids. Trimming left V 4 bases short and J 3 bases short, with 9 bases between. Germline-derived CDR1 and CDR2 are SQVTM and ANQGSEA. Full variable domain (rest looked up from reference TRBV29-1 and TRBJ1-4): SAVISQKPSRDICQRGTSLTIQCQVDSQVTMMFWYRQQPGQSLTLIATANQGSEATYESGFVIDKFPISRPNLTFSTLTVSNMSPEDSSIYLCSVGTVPNEKLFFGSGTQLSVL.

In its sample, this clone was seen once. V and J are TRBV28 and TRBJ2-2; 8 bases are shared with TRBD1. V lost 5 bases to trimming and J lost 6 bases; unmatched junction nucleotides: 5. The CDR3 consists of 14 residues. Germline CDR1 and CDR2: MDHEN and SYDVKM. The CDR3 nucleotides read TGTGCCAGCAGTGGCCGGGACAGGTCCGGGGAGCTGTTTTTT. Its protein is CASSGRDRSGELFF.

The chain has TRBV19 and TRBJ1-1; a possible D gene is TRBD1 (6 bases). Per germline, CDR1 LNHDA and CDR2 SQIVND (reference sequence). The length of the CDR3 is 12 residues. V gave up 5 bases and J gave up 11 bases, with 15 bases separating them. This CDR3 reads CASSPNRERAFF. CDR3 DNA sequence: TGTGCCAGTAGTCCAAACAGGGAACGCGCTTTCTTT.

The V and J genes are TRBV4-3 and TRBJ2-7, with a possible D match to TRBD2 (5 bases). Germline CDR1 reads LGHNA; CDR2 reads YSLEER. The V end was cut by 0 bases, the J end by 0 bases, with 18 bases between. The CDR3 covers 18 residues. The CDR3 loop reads CASSQEGPGYLSSYEQYF. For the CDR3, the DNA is TGCGCCAGCAGCCAAGAGGGCCCGGGGTACCTTAGCTCCTACGAGCAGTACTTC.

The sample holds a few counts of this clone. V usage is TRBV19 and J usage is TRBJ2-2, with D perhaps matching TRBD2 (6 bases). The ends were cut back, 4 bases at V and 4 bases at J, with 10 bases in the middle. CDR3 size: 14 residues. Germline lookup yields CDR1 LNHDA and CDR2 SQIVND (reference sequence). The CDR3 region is CASSTLGGTGELFF. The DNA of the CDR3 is TGTGCCAGTAGTACTCTGGGAGGCACCGGGGAGCTGTTTTTT. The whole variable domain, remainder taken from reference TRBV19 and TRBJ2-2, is DGGITQSPKYLFRKEGQNVTLSCEQNLNHDAMYWYRQDPGQGLRLIYYSQIVNDFQKGDIAEGYSVSREKKESFPLTVTSAQKNPTAFYLCASSTLGGTGELFFGEGSRLTVL.

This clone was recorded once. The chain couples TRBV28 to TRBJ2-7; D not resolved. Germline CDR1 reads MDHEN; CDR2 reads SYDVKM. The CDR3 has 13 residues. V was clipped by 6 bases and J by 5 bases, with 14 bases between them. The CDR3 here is CASSSNTEHEQYF. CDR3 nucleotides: TGTGCCAGCAGCTCTAATACGGAGCACGAGCAGTACTTC.

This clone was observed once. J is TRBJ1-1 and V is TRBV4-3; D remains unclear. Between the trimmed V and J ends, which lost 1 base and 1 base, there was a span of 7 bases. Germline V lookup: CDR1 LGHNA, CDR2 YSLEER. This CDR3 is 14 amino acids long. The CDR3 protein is CASSQGTENTEAFF. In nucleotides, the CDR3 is TGCGCCAGCAGCCAAGGAACAGAGAACACTGAAGCTTTCTTT.